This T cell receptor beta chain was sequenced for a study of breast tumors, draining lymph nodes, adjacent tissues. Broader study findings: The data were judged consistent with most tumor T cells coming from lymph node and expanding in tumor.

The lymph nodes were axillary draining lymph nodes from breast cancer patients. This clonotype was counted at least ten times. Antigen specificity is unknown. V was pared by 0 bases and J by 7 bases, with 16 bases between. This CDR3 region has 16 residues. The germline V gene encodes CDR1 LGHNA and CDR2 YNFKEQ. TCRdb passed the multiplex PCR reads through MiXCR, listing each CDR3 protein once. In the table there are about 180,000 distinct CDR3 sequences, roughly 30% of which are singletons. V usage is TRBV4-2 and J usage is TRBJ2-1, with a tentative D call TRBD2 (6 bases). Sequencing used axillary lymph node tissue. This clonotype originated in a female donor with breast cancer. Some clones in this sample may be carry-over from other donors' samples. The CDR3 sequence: CASSQEIGGSGNEQFF. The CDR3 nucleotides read TGTGCCAGCAGCCAAGAGATAGGAGGGAGCGGGAATGAGCAGTTCTTC.